This T cell receptor beta chain was found in a study of vaccination and CD4 T cells after COVID-19. On the study more broadly: Stimulation used overlapping spike peptides from SARS-CoV-2, HCoV-NL63, HCoV-OC43 and HCoV-229E. Findings and caveats of the study: Post-infection sampling omitted early timepoints and covered relatively few convalescent patients.

This clonotype has only a few counts. Its target is not known. Germline V gene lookup returns CDR1 MNHEY and CDR2 SMNVEV (reference sequence). Between the trimmed V and J ends, which lost 4 bases and 7 bases, there was a span of 13 bases. The CDR3 extends over 13 amino acids. The Oncomine TCR Beta short-read assay sequenced DNA from cultured CD4+ T cells. Genomic DNA extraction was carried out from cultured CD4+ T cells. TCRdb fed the PCR reads into MiXCR, producing one record per CDR3 protein. This sample yields a few thousand distinct CDR3 sequences, of which 38% are seen a single time; approximately 45% belongs to the top ten. Treatment indicated: roughly 10-day PBMC culture with coronavirus spike peptide pools or control peptides (ViraFEST assay). CD4+ T cells of the unexposed donor were collected before the COVID-19 pandemic (2011-2018). Days 3 and 7 saw half the medium swapped for fresh IL-2 medium.

The rearrangement joins TRBV27 to TRBJ1-1; D is undetermined. The sequence came from a human donor in good health. The sequencing input was CD4+ T cells from blood, cultured in vitro. The CDR3 DNA is TGTGCCAGCAGTTCGAGCGGACGGATTGAAGCTTTCTTT. Translating gives CASSSSGRIEAFF.